Detailed here is one T cell receptor (beta chain). This specimen belongs to a study of blood T cell repertoires in COVID-19. Study as a whole: Researchers got acute and convalescent COVID-19 samples from the United States, Italy and Spain.

Sequenced by immunoSEQ multiplex PCR; TCRdb stores in-frame clones only, minus some. The table lists about 250,000 clones, roughly 83% of them singletons. In germline, CDR1 is WNHNN, CDR2 SYGVQD (reference sequence). The CDR3 consists of 17 residues. The trim removed 7 bases at V and 6 bases at J, leaving 18 bases unmatched. The origin of this receptor is a woman older than 75 with COVID-19, enrolled during active disease. The rearrangement links TRBV10-1 to TRBJ1-5; the match to TRBD1 covers 7 bases. Sequences were obtained from peripheral blood. The DNA of the CDR3 is TGCGCCAGCACCTTAAGCCCGGGACAGAAGGTTTTTCAGCCCCAGCATTTT. Its translation is CASTLSPGQKVFQPQHF.